The TCR beta chain under discussion was sequenced for a study of T cells after yellow fever vaccination. A word on this clonotype: As yet, its antigen is unknown.

CDR3 length: 17 amino acids. Between the trimmed V and J ends, which lost 4 bases and 2 bases, there was a span of 19 bases. From germline, CDR1 is MGHRA and CDR2 YSYEKL. Synthesis of TCR cDNA relied on 5'RACE template switching, which attached a universal primer site and UMIs. TCRdb independently ran MiXCR on the 5' RACE reads; one entry per CDR3 protein. The table has a few hundred thousand distinct CDR3 sequences, around 3.6% seen once; the top ten hold about a quarter. Study-wide results and limits: There was a small share of clonotypes that showed up in both the CD4 and CD8 compartments. Although the secondary response was weaker, it peaked faster, at day 5 versus 15. Any FACS-sorted repertoire could hold abundant clonotypes that contaminate it from the bulk population.

Sequencing used PBMCs, obtained on the day of the yellow fever booster vaccination. The origin of this receptor is a man aged 18-30 years who received the YFV17D yellow fever vaccine. This rearrangement joins TRBV4-1 to TRBJ2-3, with D possibly matching TRBD2 (6 bases). CDR3 in DNA: TGCGCCAGCAGCCTCACACTAACAGCGGGTTTCACAGATACGCAGTATTTT. The encoded protein is CASSLTLTAGFTDTQYF.